This TCR beta chain was profiled in a study of cytomegalovirus exposure and HLA in healthy donors. The overall study: Researchers found that about 82% of fewer than 450 genotyped donors fell within the Caucasian-associated ancestry cluster. Whole-study findings and limits: Presence/absence analyses supposed approximately even sequencing depth among donors. The listing of some 170 TCR beta chains classed them as cytomegalovirus-associated.

CDR3 size: 14 residues. Germline V CDR1 and CDR2: LNHDA, SQIVND (reference sequence). With 1 base clipped from V and 7 bases from J, the junction kept 6 bases outside the gene matches. It was with 60 Vbeta and 13 Jbeta primers that the PCR ran. The data were produced by immunoSEQ multiplex PCR, yet TCRdb's version contains in-frame clones alone and is incomplete. Found here are 95,000 to 150,000 clones, about 80% of them singletons; the top ten hold roughly 30%. Of note for this clone: Its antigen is unidentified.

This chain joins TRBV19 and TRBJ1-2, with TRBD1 matching 7 bases. The source of this sequence is a man aged 60-69 years in good health and CMV-seropositive. The sequenced sample was PBMCs. For the CDR3, the DNA is TGTGCCAGTAGTATAGGGACGACAGGGACTGGCTACACCTTC. It is translated as CASSIGTTGTGYTF.